The 8 T cell receptor beta chains given below trace back to one sample, sequenced in a study of blood T cells in healthy people across ages. Primed by a sample-barcoded 5' primer and a J-beta primer mix, a second PCR proceeded for 7 to 11 cycles. TCRdb fed the 5' RACE reads into MiXCR, producing one record per CDR3 protein. The sample includes around 990,000 distinct CDR3 sequences, approximately 25% seen only once; the top ten take less than 0.85%. The data were also submitted as part of a second study, on T cells of mothers and their children.

Sequenced: blood. The receptors come from a girl aged 2 to 9 in good health.

CDR3 nucleotides: TGTGCCAGCAGTTTTCGTGCAGGGGTGTTGTGGGGTTCCACCGGGGAGCTGTTTTTT. Translated, it gives CASSFRAGVLWGSTGELFF. The chain is built from TRBV12-3 or TRBV12-4 and TRBJ2-2; D perhaps matches TRBD1 (6 bases). There are 19 residues in the CDR3. The V end lost 3 bases, the J end lost 4 bases, and 24 bases lay between the germline ends.

This chain links TRBV6-5 with TRBJ2-1, with 10 positions matching TRBD2. The J call could be wrong; TRBJ2-7 is a better fit for the DNA end. In germline, CDR1 is MNHEY, CDR2 SVGAGI. The CDR3 runs 13 residues. CDR3 region: CASSLAGVDEQYF. In DNA form, the CDR3 reads TGTGCCAGCAGTCTAGCGGGAGTCGACGAGCAGTACTTC.

This chain uses TRBV6-5 with TRBJ2-5, with TRBD2 identical over 7 bases. The J segment lost 5 bases and the V segment lost 2 bases, leaving 5 bases of the junction unmatched. Germline V gene data show CDR1 as MNHEY and CDR2 as SVGAGI. The CDR3 has 14 amino acids. Here the CDR3 reads CASSYGLVGETQYF. Written as DNA, the CDR3 is TGTGCCAGCAGTTACGGACTAGTCGGGGAGACCCAGTACTTC.

The chain uses TRBV28 and TRBJ2-3; D may be TRBD2 (7 bases). There are 14 residues in the CDR3. Germline V lookup: CDR1 MDHEN, CDR2 SYDVKM. V was pared by 7 bases and J by 4 bases, with 15 bases between. The CDR3 bases are TGTGCCAGCATGGGTAGGGGGGGATCAGATACGCAGTATTTT. It codes for CASMGRGGSDTQYF.

The table lists this clonotype with a few counts. This chain connects TRBV27 to TRBJ1-1; possible D gene TRBD1, 6 bases. The ends were cut back, 3 bases at V and 7 bases at J, with 15 bases in the middle. This CDR3 has 14 amino acids. Germline V gene sequence: CDR1 MNHEY, CDR2 SMNVEV (reference sequence). CDR3 DNA sequence: TGTGCCAGCAGTTTTAGTGGGACAACGAATGAAGCTTTCTTT. This encodes CASSFSGTTNEAFF.

The rearrangement links TRBV6-2 or TRBV6-3 to TRBJ2-7; no clear D. CDR3 size: 11 residues. V was clipped by 5 bases and J by 6 bases, with 8 bases between them. Germline loops: CDR1 MNHEY, CDR2 SVGEGT. Here the CDR3 reads CASSNSVEQYF. The CDR3 nucleotides read TGTGCCAGCAGTAATAGTGTCGAGCAGTACTTC.

This clonotype has a handful of counts. The chain carries TRBV27 and TRBJ1-2, with 10 bases identical to TRBD1. In germline, CDR1 is MNHEY, CDR2 SMNVEV (reference sequence). The CDR3 totals 15 residues. J gave up 3 bases and V 1 base, and 2 bases lay outside the gene matches. The CDR3 loop is CASSLFGQGDYGYTF. CDR3 DNA sequence: TGTGCCAGCAGTTTATTCGGACAGGGGGACTATGGCTACACCTTC.

V usage is TRBV11-2 and J usage is TRBJ2-7; 12 bases fit TRBD2. The CDR3 is made up of 14 amino acids. V gave up 7 bases and J gave up 4 bases; unmatched junction bases: 5. Germline V gene lookup returns CDR1 SGHAT and CDR2 FQNNGV. The CDR3: CASTLAGGPYEQYF. As DNA, the CDR3 is TGTGCCAGCACCCTAGCGGGAGGGCCTTACGAGCAGTACTTC.